Listed below are T cell receptor beta chains from one sample, sequenced in a study of PD-L1 blockade in urothelial cancer. Method: immunoSEQ multiplex PCR; TCRdb's copy keeps in-frame clones and lacks some. This sample has approximately 90,000 clones, with roughly 84% found just once. The sample here was PBMCs, taken around atezolizumab (anti-PD-L1) treatment. These receptor sequences come from a man in his sixties with urothelial cancer. Both conserved end residues are part of each CDR3.

v_gene,j_gene,CDR3aa
TRBV12-5,TRBJ2-5,CASGSTSGRGETQYF
TRBV11-2,TRBJ2-7,CASSLGTYEQYF
TRBV29-1,TRBJ2-7,CSARDRVYEQYF
TRBV27,TRBJ2-3,CASSLWYGSRADTQYF
TRBV5-1,TRBJ2-5,CASSRQYQETQYF
TRBV9,TRBJ1-1,CASSSPVGRGTEAFF
TRBV7-8,TRBJ1-4,CASSSTAPNEKLFF
TRBV18,TRBJ1-1,CASLRTGGLEAFF
TRBV5-6,TRBJ2-3,CASSLGGTDTFTDTQYF
TRBV6-1,TRBJ1-1,CASKIGAVLTEAFF
TRBV6-6,TRBJ2-1,CASSPGGYNEQFF
TRBV28,TRBJ1-4,CASSFGLGRVNEKLFF
TRBV10-3,TRBJ1-1,CAIRTQGNTEAFF
TRBV19,TRBJ2-7,CASSPGLASYEQYF
TRBV6-5,TRBJ2-3,CASSYGGASTDTQYF
TRBV10-3,TRBJ1-1,CAISLQGENTEAFF
TRBV5-4,TRBJ2-1,CASSFSRGGEQFF